A selection of T cell receptor beta chains follows, all from one sample in a study of blood T cell repertoires in COVID-19. This table comes from immunoSEQ multiplex PCR, and its TCRdb copy is limited to in-frame clones, with some not included. The table lists roughly 98,000 clones, approximately 92% of them singletons. Sample: peripheral blood. Every receptor here comes from a woman aged 55-75 years with active COVID-19. The CDR3 runs from the conserved cysteine through the conserved F or W. The order of the fields is CDR3 length, J gene, clone size, V gene, D gene, CDR3 protein, CDR3 DNA. A D gene is named only where the DNA matches it firmly. Clone size is stated in some rows and not others, as once, few, many or a class when expanded.

len: 14; j_gene: TRBJ1-5; abundance: NA; v_gene: TRBV5-8; d_gene: NA; CDR3aa: CASIAGFSNQPQHF; CDR3nt: TGTGCCAGCATAGCGGGTTTTAGCAATCAGCCCCAGCATTTT
len: 16; j_gene: TRBJ1-1; abundance: NA; v_gene: TRBV6-6; d_gene: NA; CDR3aa: CASSYGAGASNTEAFF; CDR3nt: TGTGCCAGCAGTTACGGCGCAGGGGCTTCGAACACTGAAGCTTTCTTT
len: 13; j_gene: TRBJ1-5; abundance: NA; v_gene: TRBV19; d_gene: NA; CDR3aa: CASSIHFNQPQHF; CDR3nt: TGTGCCAGTAGTATCCATTTCAATCAGCCCCAGCATTTT
len: 14; j_gene: TRBJ1-5; abundance: NA; v_gene: TRBV28; d_gene: TRBD1; CDR3aa: CASSPGTVGQPQHF; CDR3nt: TGTGCCAGCAGTCCCGGGACAGTGGGGCAGCCCCAGCATTTT
len: 16; j_gene: TRBJ2-2; abundance: NA; v_gene: TRBV6-1; d_gene: TRBD2; CDR3aa: CASSEELAGYTGELFF; CDR3nt: TGTGCCAGCAGTGAAGAACTAGCGGGGTACACCGGGGAGCTGTTTTTT
len: 16; j_gene: TRBJ2-7; abundance: once; v_gene: TRBV3-1/TRBV3-2; d_gene: TRBD2; CDR3aa: CASSQGRTSGSYEQYF; CDR3nt: TGTGCCAGCAGCCAGGGAAGGACTAGCGGGTCCTACGAGCAGTACTTC
len: 16; j_gene: TRBJ2-7; abundance: NA; v_gene: TRBV12-5; d_gene: NA; CDR3aa: CASGLDRQALTYEQYF; CDR3nt: TGTGCTAGTGGTTTGGATAGACAGGCTCTTACCTACGAGCAGTACTTC
len: 13; j_gene: TRBJ2-3; abundance: NA; v_gene: TRBV6-5; d_gene: NA; CDR3aa: CASSSAGADTQYF; CDR3nt: TGTGCCAGCAGTTCGGCAGGGGCAGATACGCAGTATTTT
len: 14; j_gene: TRBJ1-1; abundance: once; v_gene: TRBV6-2/TRBV6-3; d_gene: NA; CDR3aa: CASSFRGRDTEAFF; CDR3nt: TGTGCCAGCAGTTTCAGGGGTCGTGACACTGAAGCTTTCTTT
len: 15; j_gene: TRBJ1-4; abundance: once; v_gene: TRBV5-8; d_gene: TRBD1; CDR3aa: CASSAGQTTNEKLFF; CDR3nt: TGTGCCAGCAGCGCGGGACAGACAACTAATGAAAAACTGTTTTTT
len: 15; j_gene: TRBJ1-1; abundance: NA; v_gene: TRBV3-1/TRBV3-2; d_gene: NA; CDR3aa: CASGLGGAPNTEAFF; CDR3nt: TGTGCCAGCGGACTAGGAGGGGCCCCGAACACTGAAGCTTTCTTT
len: 14; j_gene: TRBJ2-7; abundance: NA; v_gene: TRBV2; d_gene: TRBD2; CDR3aa: CASILAGRASEQYF; CDR3nt: TGTGCCAGCATTCTAGCGGGTAGAGCCTCCGAGCAGTACTTC
len: 15; j_gene: TRBJ1-1; abundance: NA; v_gene: TRBV5-1; d_gene: TRBD1; CDR3aa: CASSKGGTGGTEAFF; CDR3nt: TGCGCCAGCAGCAAGGGAGGGACAGGGGGTACTGAAGCTTTCTTT